A selection of T cell receptor beta chains follows, all from one sample in a study of T-cell reconstitution after alpha-beta-depleted transplantation in children. TCRdb processed the PCR reads anew with MiXCR; each CDR3 protein has one entry. The data show hundreds of thousands of distinct CDR3 sequences, 6.5% to 10% seen once. Sequenced here: PBMCs, mostly from graft donor cells, sampled 180 days after TCRalphabeta/CD19-depleted stem cell transplant. The receptors derive from a male patient younger than 18 who had a stem cell transplant for acute lymphoblastic leukemia, so the T cells may come from the graft donor. Both conserved end residues are part of each CDR3. D genes are given only for firm matches. The size entry is marked missing in some rows and otherwise reads once, few, many or a size class.

15	TRBV18	TRBJ2-3	TRBD1	.	CASSPPTGGTDTQYF	TGTGCCAGCTCACCACCAACAGGGGGCACAGATACGCAGTATTTT
14	TRBV5-1	TRBJ2-7	TRBD1	many	CASSTGGQGIEQYF	TGCGCCAGCAGCACCGGGGGACAGGGAATCGAGCAGTACTTC
15	TRBV7-9	TRBJ1-3	.	many	CASSGGILGGNTIYF	TGTGCCAGCAGCGGCGGGATTCTAGGCGGAAACACCATATATTTT
13	TRBV29-1	TRBJ1-1	TRBD1	many	CSVEGQGANEAFF	TGCAGCGTCGAAGGGCAGGGGGCGAATGAAGCTTTCTTT
15	TRBV24-1	TRBJ2-2	.	many	CATSDPGTSTGELFF	TGTGCCACCAGTGACCCGGGGACCTCCACCGGGGAGCTGTTTTTT
16	TRBV27	TRBJ2-1	.	many	CASSWSGLRSYNEQFF	TGTGCCAGCAGCTGGTCGGGACTTCGCTCCTACAATGAGCAGTTCTTC
16	TRBV12-3/TRBV12-4	TRBJ2-3	.	many	CASSFGGPFRTDTQYF	TGTGCCAGCAGTTTCGGAGGGCCTTTTCGAACAGATACGCAGTATTTT
11	TRBV12-3/TRBV12-4	TRBJ2-4	.	many	CASSSGYIQYF	TGTGCCAGCAGTTCAGGGTACATTCAGTACTTC
15	TRBV12-3/TRBV12-4	TRBJ1-2	TRBD1	many	CASSPETGGDYGYTF	TGTGCCAGCAGCCCGGAGACAGGGGGCGACTATGGCTACACCTTC
15	TRBV19	TRBJ2-5	TRBD2	.	CASKGSGSHQETQYF	TGTGCCAGTAAAGGTAGCGGGAGTCACCAAGAGACCCAGTACTTC
15	TRBV7-3	TRBJ2-7	TRBD2	many	CASSLSGASTYEQYF	TGTGCCAGCAGCCTTAGCGGGGCATCAACCTACGAGCAGTACTTC
17	TRBV7-8	TRBJ2-1	TRBD1	many	CASSLTKYGQGGSEQFF	TGTGCCAGCAGCTTAACCAAATACGGACAGGGTGGGAGTGAGCAGTTCTTC
16	TRBV11-2	TRBJ1-1	.	many	CASSLTGIGRRIEAFF	TGTGCCAGCAGCCTCACGGGGATCGGTCGAAGGATTGAAGCTTTCTTT
16	TRBV9	TRBJ2-7	TRBD1	many	CASSVGTGGGYYEQYF	TGTGCCAGCAGCGTAGGGACAGGAGGCGGCTACTACGAGCAGTACTTC
15	TRBV19	TRBJ2-3	TRBD2	many	CASSVGLARTDTQYF	TGTGCCAGTAGTGTGGGACTAGCGCGCACAGATACGCAGTATTTT
14	TRBV2	TRBJ2-2	.	many	CASSLRPSTGELFF	TGTGCCAGCAGTTTGAGACCCAGTACCGGGGAGCTGTTTTTT
16	TRBV7-2	TRBJ2-5	TRBD2	many	CASSLGSGGGSETQYF	TGTGCCAGCAGCTTGGGGAGCGGGGGGGGCTCGGAGACCCAGTACTTC
12	TRBV23-1	TRBJ2-1	.	.	CASRGTLGGQFF	TGCGCCAGCCGAGGGACACTCGGGGGGCAGTTCTTC
16	TRBV20-1	TRBJ2-3	.	.	CSAREQAKVWGDTQYF	TGCAGTGCTAGGGAGCAGGCTAAGGTCTGGGGAGATACGCAGTATTTT
14	TRBV11-2	TRBJ2-5	.	many	CASSLLASPETQYF	TGTGCCAGCAGCTTACTAGCCTCCCCAGAGACCCAGTACTTC
16	TRBV6-5	TRBJ2-3	.	many	CASITGDIRSTDTQYF	TGTGCCAGCATTACTGGGGACATTCGTAGCACAGATACGCAGTATTTT
15	TRBV12-3/TRBV12-4	TRBJ2-1	TRBD2	many	CASSSLAATYNEQFF	TGTGCCAGCAGTTCACTAGCGGCAACCTACAATGAGCAGTTCTTC
18	TRBV2	TRBJ2-2	.	many	CASSEPVTDPLGTGELFF	TGTGCCAGCAGTGAACCGGTGACAGACCCCCTGGGCACCGGGGAGCTGTTTTTT
13	TRBV29-1	TRBJ2-7	.	many	CSVRGLLRDEQYF	TGCAGCGTCCGGGGTCTCCTAAGGGACGAGCAGTACTTC
15	TRBV10-3	TRBJ2-1	TRBD1	many	CAISASGTAYNEQFF	TGTGCCATCAGTGCCTCGGGGACAGCTTACAATGAGCAGTTCTTC
16	TRBV24-1	TRBJ2-3	TRBD2	many	CATSELAGGSTDTQYF	TGTGCCACCAGTGAGTTAGCGGGAGGGTCCACAGATACGCAGTATTTT
12	TRBV28	TRBJ1-6	.	many	CASSAMDSPLHF	TGTGCCAGCAGTGCCATGGACTCACCCCTCCACTTT
15	TRBV27	TRBJ2-7	TRBD1	many	CASSILGQASYEQYF	TGTGCCAGCAGTATCTTGGGACAGGCGTCCTACGAGCAGTACTTC